This entry lists 32 T cell receptor beta chains sequenced from one sample in a study of T-cell memory formation after mild COVID-19. Using its own MiXCR run on the 5' RACE reads, TCRdb lists one record per CDR3 protein. The repertoire holds almost 550,000 distinct CDR3 sequences, with roughly 22% as singletons. Sequenced material: PBMCs or a T cell subset sorted from them (not recorded which). The receptors originated from an adult woman who had mild COVID-19 (a few samples of this study predate the infection). Cell type and time point are not known.

This clonotype was counted only a few times. The rearrangement uses TRBV18 and TRBJ2-7; 8 positions agree with TRBD1. Germline values: CDR1 KGHSH, CDR2 LQKENI. V was clipped by 3 bases and J by 5 bases; unmatched bases: 9. The CDR3 consists of 15 residues. CDR3 residues: CASSPIGQGVDEQYF. For the CDR3, the DNA is TGTGCCAGCTCACCGATCGGACAGGGTGTCGACGAGCAGTACTTC.

The chain joins TRBV19 to TRBJ1-1; D possibly corresponds to TRBD1 (5 bases). The CDR3 spans 14 residues. V shed 6 bases and J shed 9 bases, with 20 bases lying between them. Germline V CDR1 and CDR2: LNHDA, SQIVND (reference sequence). The CDR3 DNA follows: TGTGCCAGTAGCAGTTCCGGGACGGGGAGCAAAGCTTTCTTT. Translation gives CASSSSGTGSKAFF.

As DNA, the CDR3 is TGTGCCAGCAGCGTAGGGACCGGAGATGAGCAGTTCTTC. Protein: CASSVGTGDEQFF. This rearrangement joins TRBV9 to TRBJ2-1; D unresolved. The germline V and J ends were trimmed by 0 bases and 8 bases, with 9 bases remaining between them. CDR1 is SGDLS, CDR2 YYNGEE, per germline. There are 13 residues in the CDR3.

There are a few counts of this clonotype. V is TRBV7-2 and J is TRBJ1-4; TRBD1 matches at 7 bases. CDR1 is SGHTA and CDR2 is FQGNSA in the germline V gene. The CDR3 runs 15 residues. The V gene end was trimmed by 5 bases and the J gene end by 5 bases; junction bases not matched to a gene: 8. CDR3 nucleotide sequence: TGTGCCAGCAGCCCGCCGACAGGGAGGAATGAAAAACTGTTTTTT. It encodes CASSPPTGRNEKLFF. Variable domain in full (rest from reference TRBV7-2 and TRBJ1-4): GAGVSQSPSNKVTEKGKDVELRCDPISGHTALYWYRQSLGQGLEFLIYFQGNSAPDKSGLPSDRFSAERTGGSVSTLTIQRTQQEDSAVYLCASSPPTGRNEKLFFGSGTQLSVL.

This clonotype was found a few times. The chain carries TRBV7-2 and TRBJ1-6, with D possibly matching TRBD1 (5 bases). Looked up from germline, CDR1 is SGHTA and CDR2 is FQGNSA. The CDR3 has 14 residues. Trimming shortened V by 5 bases and J by 7 bases, and 12 bases separated the two germline ends. CDR3 bases: TGTGCCAGCAGCCCCGGGACTACGAATTCACCCCTCCACTTT. Its translation is CASSPGTTNSPLHF. Full variable domain (outside the CDR3, taken from reference TRBV7-2 and TRBJ1-6): GAGVSQSPSNKVTEKGKDVELRCDPISGHTALYWYRQSLGQGLEFLIYFQGNSAPDKSGLPSDRFSAERTGGSVSTLTIQRTQQEDSAVYLCASSPGTTNSPLHFGNGTRLTVT.

The chain is built from TRBV7-3 and TRBJ2-7; maybe TRBD2 (7 bases). The CDR3 consists of 13 residues. CDR1 is SGHTA, CDR2 FQGTGA, per germline. Trimming took off 0 bases at V and 12 bases at J, with 15 bases between the two ends. The CDR3 DNA sequence: TGTGCCAGCAGCTTAACTCTCGGGGGGCCTCGGTACTTC. Translation gives CASSLTLGGPRYF. The full variable domain, its missing parts supplied by reference TRBV7-3 and TRBJ2-7, is GAGVSQTPSNKVTEKGKYVELRCDPISGHTALYWYRQSLGQGPEFLIYFQGTGAADDSGLPNDRFFAVRPEGSVSTLKIQRTERGDSAVYLCASSLTLGGPRYFGPGTRLTVT.

This clonotype was seen a handful of times. The chain is built from TRBV30 and TRBJ2-3, with 7 positions matching TRBD2. The CDR3 sequence is 14 residues long. Germline assignment: CDR1 GTSNPN and CDR2 SVGIG (reference sequence). J lost 4 bases, V lost 2 bases, and 6 bases had no gene match. The CDR3 sequence is CAWSRTGGADTQYF. The DNA of the CDR3 is TGTGCCTGGAGTCGGACGGGAGGAGCAGATACGCAGTATTTT.

This clonotype was observed a few times. The V gene is TRBV7-6, the J gene TRBJ1-1, with TRBD1 matching over 8 bases. Looked up from germline, CDR1 is SGHVS and CDR2 is FNYEAQ. J was trimmed by 0 bases and V by 5 bases; bases with no gene match: 5. CDR3 length: 15 amino acids. CDR3 protein: CASSALTGVNTEAFF. CDR3 sequence (DNA): TGTGCCAGCAGCGCCTTGACAGGGGTGAACACTGAAGCTTTCTTT.

A few counts support this clonotype. The chain has TRBV10-3 and TRBJ2-7; TRBD2 matches at 9 bases. Germline V gene sequence: CDR1 ENHRY, CDR2 SYGVKD. The junction had 7 bases not matched to a gene; V was cut back by 5 bases and J by 5 bases. This CDR3 contains 14 residues. The CDR3 reads CAISSSGRFNEQYF. The CDR3 bases are TGTGCCATCAGTTCCAGCGGGAGGTTTAACGAGCAGTACTTC.

The rearrangement links TRBV4-3 to TRBJ2-1; 7 nucleotides line up with TRBD2. Germline-derived CDR1 and CDR2 are LGHNA and YSLEER. V gave up 4 bases and J gave up 8 bases; unmatched junction bases: 5. There are 13 residues in the CDR3. CDR3 loop: CASSRGRGDEQFF. CDR3 DNA sequence: TGCGCCAGCAGCCGCGGGAGAGGCGATGAGCAGTTCTTC.

J is TRBJ2-1 and V is TRBV15; D tentatively fits TRBD1 or TRBD2 (5 bases each). Trimming pared 0 bases from V and 9 bases from J, leaving 9 bases between. Germline CDR1 is LNHNV and CDR2 is YYDKDF (reference sequence). CDR3 length: 13 residues. The CDR3 DNA follows: TGTGCCACCAGCAGAGATAGGGACCCTGAGCAGTTCTTC. Encoded protein: CATSRDRDPEQFF.

The chain uses TRBV2 and TRBJ2-4; tentatively, D is TRBD1 (6 bases). This CDR3 contains 13 residues. CDR1 SNHLY and CDR2 FYNNEI come from the germline V gene. V was cut by 4 bases and J by 6 bases, with 10 bases left in between. The CDR3 DNA follows: TGTGCCAGCAGTGGGGGACACCGAAACATTCAGTACTTC. Translation gives CASSGGHRNIQYF.

In its sample, this clonotype was seen once. This chain's CDR3 is CATSSTGSYTGELFF. CDR3 nucleotide sequence: TGTGCCACCAGCAGCACCGGGAGCTACACCGGGGAGCTGTTTTTT. The V gene is TRBV15, the J gene TRBJ2-2; D may be TRBD2 (6 bases). The ends were cut back, 3 bases at V and 3 bases at J, with 11 bases in the middle. Germline values: CDR1 LNHNV, CDR2 YYDKDF (reference sequence). The CDR3 extends over 15 amino acids. Variable domain in full (rest from reference TRBV15 and TRBJ2-2): DAMVIQNPRYQVTQFGKPVTLSCSQTLNHNVMYWYQQKSSQAPKLLFHYYDKDFNNEADTPDNFQSRRPNTSFCFLDIRSPGLGDTAMYLCATSSTGSYTGELFFGEGSRLTVL.

As regards this clonotype: A much larger clone lies a single base off, so this may be a read error. The chain couples TRBV7-2 to TRBJ1-2; weak D call: TRBD1 (5 bases). The CDR3 is 15 residues long. Germline CDR1 SGHTA, CDR2 FQGNSA. CDR3 nucleotides: TGTGCCAGCAGCCCCAGCGGGGCTACTAACTATGGCCACACCTTC. It yields the protein CASSPSGATNYGHTF.

The chain employs TRBV12-3 or TRBV12-4 and TRBJ1-1; TRBD1 is a possible D gene (6 bases). This CDR3 has 13 amino acids. V was shortened by 2 bases and J by 6 bases, with 10 bases between the two germline ends. The CDR3 here is CASSLRGWPEAFF. CDR3 bases: TGTGCCAGCAGTTTAAGGGGGTGGCCTGAAGCTTTCTTT.

V and J are TRBV4-2 and TRBJ2-7, with 7 bases matching TRBD1. The CDR3 sequence is 16 residues long. Germline CDR1 LGHNA, CDR2 YNFKEQ. V shed 1 base, J shed 5 bases, and the junction held 11 bases outside the gene matches. CDR3 in amino acids: CASSQAQGLIIHEQYF. The CDR3 nucleotides are TGTGCCAGCAGCCAAGCACAGGGGTTAATCATCCACGAGCAGTACTTC.

The J gene is TRBJ2-1, the V gene TRBV9, with 13 bases that match TRBD2. Looked up from germline, CDR1 is SGDLS and CDR2 is YYNGEE. The V gene end was trimmed by 4 bases and the J gene end by 5 bases; junction bases not matched to a gene: 15. The CDR3 covers 19 residues. The DNA for the CDR3 is TGTGCCAGCAGCCGACCTACTAGCGGGGGGGCTAGGTTGAACAATGAGCAGTTCTTC. As protein: CASSRPTSGGARLNNEQFF.

V usage is TRBV7-2 and J usage is TRBJ1-5; D is unclear. Between the trimmed V and J ends, which lost 3 bases and 2 bases, there was a span of 11 bases. This CDR3 contains 15 residues. Germline lookup yields CDR1 SGHTA and CDR2 FQGNSA. The CDR3 loop reads CASSFEPNRNQPQHF. CDR3 in DNA: TGTGCCAGCAGCTTCGAACCTAATCGCAATCAGCCCCAGCATTTT.

This sequence joins TRBV12-3 or TRBV12-4 and TRBJ2-5, with TRBD2 matching 10 bases. This CDR3 has 15 amino acids. J lost 5 bases, V lost 3 bases, and 6 bases had no gene match. The CDR3 region is CASSLEGLALETQYF. The CDR3 DNA sequence: TGTGCCAGCAGTTTGGAGGGACTAGCGTTGGAGACCCAGTACTTC.

A remark on this clonotype: Given a much more abundant clone one base away, this may be a read error. The rearrangement joins TRBV12-3 or TRBV12-4 to TRBJ2-1, with D possibly being TRBD1 (7 bases). There are 20 residues in the CDR3. CDR3 sequence: CDSRYSALGGQRSSYNEQFF. The DNA for the CDR3 is TGTGACAGCAGATATAGCGCCTTGGGGGGACAGAGAAGCTCCTACAATGAGCAGTTCTTC.

In nucleotides, the CDR3 is TGTGCCAGCAGTTACGAGAGCGGGGGCACCGGGGAGCTGTTTTTT. As protein: CASSYESGGTGELFF. The gene calls are TRBV6-5 and TRBJ2-2, with 8 bases lining up with TRBD2. The CDR3 loop spans 15 amino acids. The junction had 3 bases not matched to a gene; V was cut back by 2 bases and J by 4 bases. Germline V gene sequence: CDR1 MNHEY, CDR2 SVGAGI.

This sequence joins TRBV20-1 and TRBJ2-1; 10 bases map to TRBD1. Germline CDR1 is DFQATT and CDR2 is SNEGSKA (reference sequence). CDR3 size: 15 residues. With V trimmed by 4 bases and J by 2 bases, 5 bases remained unmatched. The CDR3 sequence is CSAKDRGRPYNEQFF. Written as DNA, the CDR3 is TGCAGTGCTAAAGACAGGGGGCGACCCTACAATGAGCAGTTCTTC.

The sample holds a few counts of this clonotype. CDR3 bases: TGCGCCAGCAGTGGGGGTCACGGAAACACCGGGGAGCTGTTTTTT. It encodes CASSGGHGNTGELFF. The rearrangement links TRBV10-2 to TRBJ2-2; unclear D gene. Deletions cut 4 bases from V and 2 bases from J, with 11 bases between. Germline CDR1 WSHSY, CDR2 SAAADI. CDR3 length: 15 residues.

This clonotype was counted a few times. V gene TRBV12-3 or TRBV12-4 combines with J gene TRBJ2-7; tentative D call: TRBD2 (6 bases). CDR3 length: 13 residues. V was shortened by 6 bases and J by 8 bases, with 17 bases between the two germline ends. DNA for the CDR3: TGTGCCAGCAGCCCGGGACTGTACGTGAAGCAGTACTTC. The encoded protein is CASSPGLYVKQYF.

In DNA, the CDR3 is TGTGCCAGCAGCAATGGGCTTAGTTCACGATATGGCTACACCTTC. It encodes CASSNGLSSRYGYTF. The rearrangement links TRBV11-2 to TRBJ1-2; D ambiguous. This CDR3 contains 15 residues. V was trimmed by 5 bases and J by 5 bases, leaving 18 bases between them. Germline V gene lookup returns CDR1 SGHAT and CDR2 FQNNGV.

The V and J genes are TRBV7-8 and TRBJ2-2; the D is unclear. CDR3 length equals 17 residues. The germline V and J ends were trimmed by 4 bases and 4 bases, with 19 bases remaining between them. Germline V gene sequence: CDR1 SGHVS, CDR2 FQNEAQ. CDR3 sequence: CASSSSIAPKSTGELFF. The CDR3 bases are TGTGCCAGCAGCTCCTCGATAGCCCCCAAATCCACCGGGGAGCTGTTTTTT.

This clonotype was seen a few times. The chain links TRBV7-2 to TRBJ1-4; a weak D match, TRBD1 (5 bases). This CDR3 contains 14 residues. Trimming took off 5 bases at V and 3 bases at J, with 10 bases between the two ends. CDR1 and CDR2 from the germline V gene are SGHTA and FQGNSA. Here the CDR3 DNA reads TGTGCCAGCAGCATTGGGGGGGCTAATGAAAAACTGTTTTTT. Its translation: CASSIGGANEKLFF.

This clonotype came up a few times. The rearrangement links TRBV21-1 to TRBJ2-5; the D call of TRBD2 is as the table states it, not checked on the DNA. TRBV21-1 is reported as a pseudogene. CDR3 length equals 16 residues. The CDR3 reads CASSKGGSVPKETQYF. The CDR3 DNA reads TGTGCCAGCAGCAAAGGAGGGTCAGTACCTAAAGAGACCCAGTACTTC.

This clonotype was seen a few times. The chain employs TRBV4-2 and TRBJ1-2, with D perhaps matching TRBD1 (5 bases). Germline V CDR1 and CDR2: LGHNA, YNFKEQ. Trimming pared 4 bases from V and 4 bases from J, leaving 22 bases between. The CDR3 covers 17 residues. CDR3 sequence (DNA): TGTGCCAGCAGCCCGGGCGGGACGGAGCATAGTTCCTATGGCTACACCTTC. This sequence encodes CASSPGGTEHSSYGYTF.

The chain is built from TRBV5-5 and TRBJ1-3, with no clear D. This CDR3 region has 15 residues. Between the trimmed V and J ends, which lost 0 bases and 0 bases, there was a span of 7 bases. Germline V gene data show CDR1 as SGHKS and CDR2 as YYEKEE (reference sequence). The CDR3 here is CASSLADDSGNTIYF. In DNA form, the CDR3 reads TGTGCCAGCAGCTTGGCGGACGACTCTGGAAACACCATATATTTT.

The CDR3 loop is CSASSGSGPRQFF. CDR3 in DNA: TGCAGTGCTAGTTCCGGGAGCGGTCCTCGGCAGTTCTTC. The gene calls are TRBV20-1 and TRBJ2-1, with a tentative D call TRBD2 (6 bases). CDR1 is DFQATT and CDR2 is SNEGSKA in the germline V gene (reference sequence). Trimming shortened V by 3 bases and J by 12 bases, and 18 bases separated the two germline ends. The CDR3 totals 13 residues.

The rearrangement joins TRBV5-1 to TRBJ2-5, with 13 bases identical to TRBD2. Germline V gene sequence: CDR1 SGHRS, CDR2 YFSETQ. The V gene end was trimmed by 2 bases and the J gene end by 5 bases; junction bases not matched to a gene: 15. The CDR3 extends over 19 amino acids. The CDR3 region is CASSFGHGTSGVIGETQYF. In DNA form, the CDR3 reads TGCGCCAGCAGCTTTGGCCACGGGACTAGCGGGGTAATAGGGGAGACCCAGTACTTC.